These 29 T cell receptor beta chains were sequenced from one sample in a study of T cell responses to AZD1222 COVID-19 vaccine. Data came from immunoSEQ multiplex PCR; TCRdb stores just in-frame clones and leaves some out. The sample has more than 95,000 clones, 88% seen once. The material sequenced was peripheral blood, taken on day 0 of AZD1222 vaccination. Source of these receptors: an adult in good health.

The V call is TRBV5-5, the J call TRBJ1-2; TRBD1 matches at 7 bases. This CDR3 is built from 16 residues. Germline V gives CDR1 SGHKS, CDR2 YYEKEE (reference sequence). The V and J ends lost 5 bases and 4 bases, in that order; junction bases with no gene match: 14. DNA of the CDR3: TGTGCCAGCAGTTTCAGCGCTACAGGGGTGGGCTATGGCTACACCTTC. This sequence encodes CASSFSATGVGYGYTF.

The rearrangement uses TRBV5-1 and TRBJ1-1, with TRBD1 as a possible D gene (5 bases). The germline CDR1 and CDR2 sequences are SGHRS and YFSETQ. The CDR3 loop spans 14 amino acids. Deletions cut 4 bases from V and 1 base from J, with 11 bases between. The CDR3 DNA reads TGCGCCAGCAGCAGGGGTTGGGGGAACACTGAAGCTTTCTTT. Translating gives CASSRGWGNTEAFF.

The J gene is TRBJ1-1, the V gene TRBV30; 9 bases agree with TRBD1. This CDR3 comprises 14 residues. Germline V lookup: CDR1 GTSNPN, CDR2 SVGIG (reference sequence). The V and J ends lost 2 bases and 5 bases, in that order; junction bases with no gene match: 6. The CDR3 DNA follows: TGTGCCTGGAGTACGGGACAGGGAGGGACTGAAGCTTTCTTT. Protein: CAWSTGQGGTEAFF. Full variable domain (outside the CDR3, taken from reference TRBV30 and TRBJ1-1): SQTIHQWPATLVQPVGSPLSLECTVEGTSNPNLYWYRQAAGRGLQLLFYSVGIGQISSEVPQNLSASRPQDRQFILSSKKLLLSDSGFYLCAWSTGQGGTEAFFGQGTRLTVV.

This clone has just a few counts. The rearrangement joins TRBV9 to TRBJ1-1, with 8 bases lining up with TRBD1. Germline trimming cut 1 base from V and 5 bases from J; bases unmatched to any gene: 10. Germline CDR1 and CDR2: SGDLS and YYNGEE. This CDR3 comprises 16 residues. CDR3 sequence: CASSVMPGGDGTEAFF. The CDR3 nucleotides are TGTGCCAGCAGCGTAATGCCAGGGGGCGACGGGACTGAAGCTTTCTTT.

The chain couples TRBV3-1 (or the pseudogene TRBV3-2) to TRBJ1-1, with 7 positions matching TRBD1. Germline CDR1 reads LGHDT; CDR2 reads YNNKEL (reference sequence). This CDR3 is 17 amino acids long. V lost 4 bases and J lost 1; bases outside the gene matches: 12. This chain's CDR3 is CASSPLTGKGKNTEAFF. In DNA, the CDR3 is TGTGCCAGCAGCCCGTTGACAGGGAAGGGGAAGAACACTGAAGCTTTCTTT.

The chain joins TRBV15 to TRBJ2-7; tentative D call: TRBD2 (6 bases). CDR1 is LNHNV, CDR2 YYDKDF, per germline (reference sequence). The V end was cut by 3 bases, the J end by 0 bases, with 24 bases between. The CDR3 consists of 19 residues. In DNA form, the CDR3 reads TGTGCCACCAGCAGCTCGAGAGGTGGGTTAATAGCGGCCTCCTACGAGCAGTACTTC. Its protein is CATSSSRGGLIAASYEQYF.

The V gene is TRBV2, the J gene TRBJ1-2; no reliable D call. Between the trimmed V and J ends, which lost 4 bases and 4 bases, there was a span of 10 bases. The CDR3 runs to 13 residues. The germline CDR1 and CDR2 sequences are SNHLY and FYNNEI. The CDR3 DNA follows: TGTGCCAGCAGTGGAGAGGTGAGCTATGGCTACACCTTC. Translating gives CASSGEVSYGYTF.

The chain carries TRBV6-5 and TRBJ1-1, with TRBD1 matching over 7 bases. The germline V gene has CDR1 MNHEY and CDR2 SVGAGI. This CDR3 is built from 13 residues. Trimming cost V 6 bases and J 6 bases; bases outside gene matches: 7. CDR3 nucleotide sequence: TGTGCCAGCAGGAGAACAGGGGTTTCTGAAGCTTTCTTT. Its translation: CASRRTGVSEAFF.

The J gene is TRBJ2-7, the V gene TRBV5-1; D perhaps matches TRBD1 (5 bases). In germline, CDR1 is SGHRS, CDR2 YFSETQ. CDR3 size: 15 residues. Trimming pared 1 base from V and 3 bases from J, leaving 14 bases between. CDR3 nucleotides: TGCGCCAGCAGCTTGTGGGCAGGGCCGGTCTACGAGCAGTACTTC. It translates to CASSLWAGPVYEQYF.

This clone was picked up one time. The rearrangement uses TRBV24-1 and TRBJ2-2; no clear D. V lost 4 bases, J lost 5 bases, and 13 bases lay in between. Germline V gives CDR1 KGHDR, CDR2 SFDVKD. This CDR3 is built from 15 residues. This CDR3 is CATSDSDRGTGELFF. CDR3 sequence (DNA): TGTGCCACCAGTGACTCTGACCGAGGAACCGGGGAGCTGTTTTTT.

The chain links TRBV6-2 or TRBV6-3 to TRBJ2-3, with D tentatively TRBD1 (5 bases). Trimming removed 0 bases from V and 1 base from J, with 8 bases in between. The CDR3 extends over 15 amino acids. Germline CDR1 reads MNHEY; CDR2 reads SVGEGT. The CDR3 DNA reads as TGTGCCAGCAGTTACTCCTTAGGGGGCACAGATACGCAGTATTTT. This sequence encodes CASSYSLGGTDTQYF.

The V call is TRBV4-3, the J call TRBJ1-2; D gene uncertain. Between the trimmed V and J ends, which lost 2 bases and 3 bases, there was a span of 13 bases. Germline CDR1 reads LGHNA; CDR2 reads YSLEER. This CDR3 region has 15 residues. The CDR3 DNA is TGCGCCAGCAGCCAACTGACCGGCGCGGACTATGGCTACACCTTC. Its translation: CASSQLTGADYGYTF.

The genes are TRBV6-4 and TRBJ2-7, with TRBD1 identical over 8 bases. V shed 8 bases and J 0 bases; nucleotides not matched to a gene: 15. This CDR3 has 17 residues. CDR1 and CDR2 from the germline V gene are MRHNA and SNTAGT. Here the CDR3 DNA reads TGTGCCAGCCCTCGACAAGGACAGGGAACGTACTCCTACGAGCAGTACTTC. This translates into CASPRQGQGTYSYEQYF.

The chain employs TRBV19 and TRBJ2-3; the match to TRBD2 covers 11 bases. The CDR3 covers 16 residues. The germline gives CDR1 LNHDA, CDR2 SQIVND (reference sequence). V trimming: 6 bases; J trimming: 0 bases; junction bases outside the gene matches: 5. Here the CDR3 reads CASSPWTSGSTDTQYF. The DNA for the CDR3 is TGTGCCAGTAGCCCCTGGACTAGCGGGAGCACAGATACGCAGTATTTT.

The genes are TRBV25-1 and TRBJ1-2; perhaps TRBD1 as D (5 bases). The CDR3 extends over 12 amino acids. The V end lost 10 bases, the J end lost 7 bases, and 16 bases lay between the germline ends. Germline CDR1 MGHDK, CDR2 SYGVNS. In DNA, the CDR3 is TGTGCCAATCAAGGGGAATCTGGTGGCTACACCTTC. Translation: CANQGESGGYTF.

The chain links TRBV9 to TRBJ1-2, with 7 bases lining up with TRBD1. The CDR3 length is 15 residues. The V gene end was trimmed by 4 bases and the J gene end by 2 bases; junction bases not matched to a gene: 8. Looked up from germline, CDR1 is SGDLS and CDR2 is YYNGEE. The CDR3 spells CASSSPHRGNYGYTF. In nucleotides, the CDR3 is TGTGCCAGCAGCAGCCCTCACAGGGGAAACTATGGCTACACCTTC. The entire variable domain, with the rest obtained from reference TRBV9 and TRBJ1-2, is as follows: DSGVTQTPKHLITATGQRVTLRCSPRSGDLSVYWYQQSLDQGLQFLIQYYNGEERAKGNILERFSAQQFPDLHSELNLSSLELGDSALYFCASSSPHRGNYGYTFGSGTRLTVV.

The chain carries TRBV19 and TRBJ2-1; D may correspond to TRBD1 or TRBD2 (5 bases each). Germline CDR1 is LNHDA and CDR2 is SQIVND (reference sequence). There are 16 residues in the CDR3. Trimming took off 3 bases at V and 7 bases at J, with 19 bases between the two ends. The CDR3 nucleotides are TGTGCCAGTAGTATTGCTGGGGCTAGCAAGTCGAATGAGCAGTTCTTC. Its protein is CASSIAGASKSNEQFF.

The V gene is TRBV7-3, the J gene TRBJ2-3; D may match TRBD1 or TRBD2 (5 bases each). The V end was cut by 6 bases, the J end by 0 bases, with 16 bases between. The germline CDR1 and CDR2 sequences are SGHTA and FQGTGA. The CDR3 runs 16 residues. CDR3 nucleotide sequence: TGTGCCAGCAGACCCGCCGGGACCTTAAGCACAGATACGCAGTATTTT. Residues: CASRPAGTLSTDTQYF.

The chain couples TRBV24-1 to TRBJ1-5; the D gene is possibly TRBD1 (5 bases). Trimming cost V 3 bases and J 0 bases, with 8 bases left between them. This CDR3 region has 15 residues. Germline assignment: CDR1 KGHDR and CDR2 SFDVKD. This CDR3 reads CATSDVGGSNQPQHF. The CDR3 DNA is TGTGCCACCAGTGATGTGGGGGGTAGCAATCAGCCCCAGCATTTT.

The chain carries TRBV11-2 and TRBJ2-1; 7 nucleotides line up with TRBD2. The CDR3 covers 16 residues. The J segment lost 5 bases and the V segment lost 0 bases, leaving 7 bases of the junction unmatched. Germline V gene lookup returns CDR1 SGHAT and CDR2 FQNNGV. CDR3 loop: CASSLESSGGHNEQFF. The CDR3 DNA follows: TGTGCCAGCAGCTTAGAGTCATCGGGAGGTCACAATGAGCAGTTCTTC. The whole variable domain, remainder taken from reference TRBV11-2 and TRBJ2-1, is EAGVAQSPRYKIIEKRQSVAFWCNPISGHATLYWYQQILGQGPKLLIQFQNNGVVDDSQLPKDRFSAERLKGVDSTLKIQPAKLEDSAVYLCASSLESSGGHNEQFFGPGTRLTVL.

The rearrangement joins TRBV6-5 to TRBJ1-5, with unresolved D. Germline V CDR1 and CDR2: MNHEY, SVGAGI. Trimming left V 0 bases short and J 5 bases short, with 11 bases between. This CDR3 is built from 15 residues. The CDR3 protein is CASSYSKVHHQPQHF. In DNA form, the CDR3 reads TGTGCCAGCAGTTACTCGAAAGTGCATCATCAGCCCCAGCATTTT.

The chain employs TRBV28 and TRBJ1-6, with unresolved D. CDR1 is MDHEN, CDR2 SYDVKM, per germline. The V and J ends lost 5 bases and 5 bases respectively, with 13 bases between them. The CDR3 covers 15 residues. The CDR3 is CASSDGRRNNSPLHF. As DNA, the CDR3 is TGTGCCAGCAGTGACGGCCGGCGGAATAATTCACCCCTCCACTTT.

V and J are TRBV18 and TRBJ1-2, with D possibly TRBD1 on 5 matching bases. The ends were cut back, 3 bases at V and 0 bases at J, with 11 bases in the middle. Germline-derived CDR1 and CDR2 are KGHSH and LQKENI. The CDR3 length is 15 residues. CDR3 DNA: TGTGCCAGCTCACCCGGGACGACCTCTAACTATGGCTACACCTTC. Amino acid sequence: CASSPGTTSNYGYTF.

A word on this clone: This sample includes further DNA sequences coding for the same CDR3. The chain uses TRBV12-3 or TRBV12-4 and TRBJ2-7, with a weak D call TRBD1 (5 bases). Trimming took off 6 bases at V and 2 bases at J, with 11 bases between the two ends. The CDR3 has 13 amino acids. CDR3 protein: CASRRQGTYEQYF. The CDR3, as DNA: TGTGCCAGCAGGAGGCAGGGCACCTACGAGCAGTACTTC.

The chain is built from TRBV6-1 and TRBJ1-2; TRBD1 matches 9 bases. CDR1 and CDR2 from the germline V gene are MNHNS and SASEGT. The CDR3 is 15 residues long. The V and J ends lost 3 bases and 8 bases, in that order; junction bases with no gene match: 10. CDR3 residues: CASSDGTGRANGYTF. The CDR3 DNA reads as TGTGCCAGCAGTGACGGGACAGGGAGGGCTAACGGCTACACCTTC.

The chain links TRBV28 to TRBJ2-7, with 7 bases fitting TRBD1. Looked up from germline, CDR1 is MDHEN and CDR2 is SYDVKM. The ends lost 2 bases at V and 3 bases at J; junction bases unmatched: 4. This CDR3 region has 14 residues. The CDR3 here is CASSLPGQDYEQYF. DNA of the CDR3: TGTGCCAGCAGTTTACCTGGACAGGACTACGAGCAGTACTTC.

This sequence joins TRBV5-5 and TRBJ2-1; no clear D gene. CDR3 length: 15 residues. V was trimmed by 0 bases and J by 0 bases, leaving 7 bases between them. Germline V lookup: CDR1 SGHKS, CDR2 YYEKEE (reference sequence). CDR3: CASSLAESSYNEQFF. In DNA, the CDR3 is TGTGCCAGCAGCTTGGCGGAGAGCTCCTACAATGAGCAGTTCTTC.

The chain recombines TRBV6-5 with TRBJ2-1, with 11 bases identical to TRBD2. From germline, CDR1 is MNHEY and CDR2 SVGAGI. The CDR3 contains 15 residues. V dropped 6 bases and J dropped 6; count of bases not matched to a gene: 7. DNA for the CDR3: TGTGCCAGCAGCCCCTCTAGCGGGAGGACCAATGAGCAGTTCTTC. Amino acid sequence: CASSPSSGRTNEQFF.

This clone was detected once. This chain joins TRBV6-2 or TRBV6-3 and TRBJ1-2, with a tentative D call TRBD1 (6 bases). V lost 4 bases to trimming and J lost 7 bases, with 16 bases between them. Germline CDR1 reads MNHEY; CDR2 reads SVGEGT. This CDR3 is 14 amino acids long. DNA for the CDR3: TGTGCCAGCAGTTGGACAGTCCCCCTATCTGGCTACACCTTC. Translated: CASSWTVPLSGYTF.